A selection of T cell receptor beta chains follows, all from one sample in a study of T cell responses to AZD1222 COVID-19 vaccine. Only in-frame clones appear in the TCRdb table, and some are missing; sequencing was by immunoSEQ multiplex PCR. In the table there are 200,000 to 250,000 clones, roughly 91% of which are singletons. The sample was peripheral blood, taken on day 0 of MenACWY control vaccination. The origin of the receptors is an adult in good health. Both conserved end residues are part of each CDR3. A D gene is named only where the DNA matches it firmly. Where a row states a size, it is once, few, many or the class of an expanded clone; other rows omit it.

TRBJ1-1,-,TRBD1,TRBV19,CASSIGQGGTEAFF,TGTGCCAGTAGTATAGGACAGGGCGGGACTGAAGCTTTCTTT
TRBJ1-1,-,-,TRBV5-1,CASSFEFANTEAFF,TGCGCCAGCAGCTTCGAGTTTGCGAACACTGAAGCTTTCTTT
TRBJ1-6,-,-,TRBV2,CASLRDPWLPLHF,TGTGCCAGCCTCAGGGACCCCTGGCTGCCCCTCCACTTT
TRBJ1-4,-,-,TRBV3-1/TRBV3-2,CASSQGNRDGKLFF,TGTGCCAGCAGCCAAGGCAACAGGGATGGAAAACTGTTTTTT
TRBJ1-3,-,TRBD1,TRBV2,CASKTGDGNTIYF,TGTGCCAGCAAGACAGGGGATGGAAACACCATATATTTT
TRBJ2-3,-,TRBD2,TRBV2,CASSRDGLAPDTQYF,TGTGCCAGCAGCAGAGATGGACTAGCGCCAGATACGCAGTATTTT
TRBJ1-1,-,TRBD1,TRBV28,CASRSFGTGFWNTEAFF,TGTGCCAGCAGATCCTTCGGGACAGGGTTTTGGAACACTGAAGCTTTCTTT
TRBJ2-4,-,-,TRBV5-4,CASSLAAGPVAKNIQYF,TGTGCCAGCAGCTTGGCGGCAGGGCCAGTAGCCAAAAACATTCAGTACTTC
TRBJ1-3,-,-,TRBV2,CASRRTTAGNTIYF,TGTGCCAGCAGGAGGACCACCGCTGGAAACACCATATATTTT
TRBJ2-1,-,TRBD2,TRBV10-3,CAISEAGGEYNEQFF,TGTGCCATCAGTGAAGCGGGGGGCGAATACAATGAGCAGTTCTTC
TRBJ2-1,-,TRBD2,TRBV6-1,CASSERLAGASSYNEQFF,TGTGCCAGCAGTGAACGCCTAGCGGGGGCCTCCTCCTACAATGAGCAGTTCTTC
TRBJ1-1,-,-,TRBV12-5,CASAKQGNPNTEAFF,TGTGCTAGCGCCAAACAGGGAAACCCAAACACTGAAGCTTTCTTT
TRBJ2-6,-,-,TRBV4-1,CASSPLQGTGANVLTF,TGCGCCAGCAGCCCCCTTCAGGGAACCGGGGCCAACGTCCTGACTTTC
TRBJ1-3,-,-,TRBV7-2,CASSLEGSGGNTIYF,TGTGCCAGCAGCTTAGAGGGTAGCGGGGGGAACACCATATATTTT
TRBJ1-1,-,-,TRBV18,CASSLGVNTEAFF,TGTGCCAGCTCACTAGGGGTGAACACTGAAGCTTTCTTT
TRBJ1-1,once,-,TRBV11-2,CASSGRVRGAFF,TGTGCCAGCAGCGGCAGGGTGAGAGGAGCTTTCTTT
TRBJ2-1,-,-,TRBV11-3,CASSLDSINNEQFF,TGTGCCAGCAGCTTAGATTCAATCAACAATGAGCAGTTCTTC
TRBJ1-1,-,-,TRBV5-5,CASSLSRAKNTEAFF,TGTGCCAGCAGCTTGTCCAGGGCCAAGAACACTGAAGCTTTCTTT
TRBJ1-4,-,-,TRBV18,CASSGGLNEKLFF,TGTGCCAGCTCAGGAGGGCTGAACGAAAAACTGTTTTTT
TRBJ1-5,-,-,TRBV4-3,CASSQESRGNQPQHF,TGCGCCAGCAGCCAAGAATCGCGGGGCAATCAGCCCCAGCATTTT
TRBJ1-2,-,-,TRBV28,CASSLVPLNAYGYTF,TGTGCCAGCAGCTTAGTCCCCCTAAACGCCTATGGCTACACCTTC
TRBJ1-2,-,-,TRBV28,CASRVDAPMGGYTF,TGTGCCAGCAGAGTGGACGCTCCGATGGGCGGCTACACCTTC
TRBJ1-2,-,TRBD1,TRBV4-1,CASSNRQGYGYTF,TGCGCCAGCAGCAACAGACAGGGTTATGGCTACACCTTC
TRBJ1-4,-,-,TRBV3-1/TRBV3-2,CASSLSDRVVEKLFF,TGTGCCAGCAGCCTGTCGGATAGGGTAGTTGAAAAACTGTTTTTT
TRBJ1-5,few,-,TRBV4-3,CASSQDLGPGTANQPQHF,TGCGCCAGCAGCCAAGACTTAGGGCCTGGCACAGCTAATCAGCCCCAGCATTTT
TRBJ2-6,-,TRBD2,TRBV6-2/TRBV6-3,CASSYTPGLARHSGANVLTF,TGTGCCAGCAGTTACACGCCCGGACTAGCGAGGCACTCTGGGGCCAACGTCCTGACTTTC